One sample yielded the 17 T cell receptor beta chains listed below, sequenced in a study of vaccination effects on CD4 cells after COVID-19. Before any sequencing was done, the ViraFEST assay used viral peptide pools to expand antigen-specific CD4+ T cells. Scientists isolated CD4+ T cells after a roughly nine-day culture period ended. The healthy vaccine recipients, who had no prior SARS-CoV-2 infection, showed negative nucleocapsid antibodies. Their antigens remain unidentified. The assay was immunoSEQ multiplex PCR, and TCRdb's table has in-frame clones only and misses some. Of tens of thousands of clones in the sample, approximately 79% were seen once. The specimen was CD4+ T cells from PBMCs cultured with HCoV-OC43 spike peptides, collected before COVID-19 vaccination. The subset is: HCoV-OC43 spike overlapping peptide pool stimulation. These receptors came from a human donor who received a COVID-19 vaccine.

The chain links TRBV5-1 to TRBJ2-2; 9 nucleotides align to TRBD1. Per the germline V gene, CDR1 is SGHRS and CDR2 is YFSETQ. The CDR3 extends over 16 amino acids. The V gene end was trimmed by 2 bases and the J gene end by 1 base; junction bases not matched to a gene: 3. The CDR3 loop is CASSFAGQGNTGELFF. In nucleotides, the CDR3 is TGCGCCAGCAGCTTTGCGGGACAGGGGAACACCGGGGAGCTGTTTTTT.

CDR3 residues: CASSQSGENTGELFF. CDR3 DNA: TGCGCCAGCAGTCAATCAGGAGAGAACACCGGGGAGCTGTTTTTT. The rearrangement links TRBV23-1 to TRBJ2-2; D is unclear. TRBV23-1 is an ORF, and what it does is uncertain. The CDR3 is 15 residues long. Trimming stripped 0 bases from V and 1 base from J, with 6 bases between.

The genes are TRBV3-1 (or the pseudogene TRBV3-2) and TRBJ2-2; 9 nucleotides agree with TRBD2. Trimming took 3 bases from V and 5 from J; bases not matched to a gene: 1. The CDR3 consists of 14 residues. CDR1 LGHDT and CDR2 YNNKEL come from the germline V gene (reference sequence). CDR3 loop: CASSQRGGTGELFF. CDR3 sequence (DNA): TGTGCCAGCAGCCAGCGGGGGGGAACCGGGGAGCTGTTTTTT.

DNA of the CDR3: TGTGCCAGCAGCTTGGGCAGGGGGAACACCATATATTTT. It codes for CASSLGRGNTIYF. This chain joins TRBV5-6 and TRBJ1-3; 7 nucleotides align to TRBD1. V lost 0 bases to trimming and J lost 7 bases; unmatched junction nucleotides: 1. Germline V lookup: CDR1 SGHDT, CDR2 YYEEEE. This CDR3 has 13 amino acids.

This chain links TRBV7-8 with TRBJ2-2, with D possibly being TRBD1 or TRBD2 (6 bases each). The V end lost 6 bases, the J end lost 9 bases, and 17 bases lay between the germline ends. This CDR3 has 14 residues. Germline CDR1 is SGHVS and CDR2 is FQNEAQ. DNA for the CDR3: TGTGCCAGCAGTTTTGGCTGGGGGGACAGGGAGCTGTTTTTT. Protein: CASSFGWGDRELFF.

This clone was found a few times. J is TRBJ2-7 and V is TRBV2, with a weak D call TRBD1 (5 bases). Trimming took off 6 bases at V and 2 bases at J, with 14 bases between the two ends. CDR1 is SNHLY, CDR2 FYNNEI, per germline. This CDR3 spans 14 amino acids. The CDR3 protein is CASSGLGDAYEQYV. The CDR3 DNA reads as TGTGCCAGCAGCGGATTAGGGGATGCCTACGAGCAGTACGTC.

The chain carries TRBV6-4 and TRBJ1-2; TRBD1 might be the D (6 bases). The V gene's germline CDR1 is MRHNA and CDR2 SNTAGT. The V and J ends lost 6 bases and 5 bases respectively, with 13 bases between them. The CDR3 covers 13 residues. This CDR3 is CASRAGEGYGYTF. CDR3 in DNA: TGTGCCAGCAGAGCAGGGGAAGGATATGGCTACACCTTC.

The chain links TRBV5-4 to TRBJ1-1, with 7 positions matching TRBD1. The CDR3 is 17 amino acids. The V gene end was trimmed by 4 bases and the J gene end by 7 bases; junction bases not matched to a gene: 19. Germline lookup yields CDR1 SGHNT and CDR2 YYREEE (reference sequence). CDR3 coding DNA: TGTGCCAGCAGCCCATATAAGGACAGGCCACCTATGAATGAAGCTTTCTTT. Translation: CASSPYKDRPPMNEAFF.

This clone was observed a single time. The chain couples TRBV3-1 (or the pseudogene TRBV3-2) to TRBJ2-5; 16 bases are a match to TRBD2. This CDR3 region has 18 residues. V gave up 0 bases and J gave up 4 bases; unmatched junction bases: 5. Germline CDR1 is LGHDT and CDR2 is YNNKEL (reference sequence). This CDR3 reads CASSQERGTSGGGETQYF. CDR3 bases: TGTGCCAGCAGCCAAGAGAGAGGGACTAGCGGGGGGGGAGAGACCCAGTACTTC.

This clone came up a few times. CDR3 in amino acids: CASSRGTMVPLHF. CDR3 DNA sequence: TGTGCCAGCAGCAGGGGTACGATGGTGCCCCTCCACTTT. V gene TRBV25-1 combines with J gene TRBJ1-6, with a tentative D call TRBD1 (6 bases). Trimming removed 6 bases from V and 13 bases from J, with 16 bases in between. This CDR3 has 13 amino acids. CDR1 is MGHDK and CDR2 is SYGVNS in the germline V gene.

The chain has TRBV7-2 and TRBJ2-1, with D maybe TRBD1 (6 bases). The CDR3 spans 12 residues. Germline V gene lookup returns CDR1 SGHTA and CDR2 FQGNSA. Trimming removed 5 bases at V and 10 bases at J, with 12 bases between. The CDR3 DNA sequence: TGTGCCAGCAGCATGTTTCAGGGGGAGCAGTTCTTC. The encoded protein is CASSMFQGEQFF.

The rearrangement uses TRBV2 and TRBJ2-3; D might be TRBD2 (5 bases). Germline CDR1 reads SNHLY; CDR2 reads FYNNEI. V gave up 1 base and J gave up 0 bases, with 14 bases separating them. The CDR3 loop spans 17 amino acids. CDR3 coding DNA: TGTGCCAGCAGTGAAGGGCCTAGCCTCGTAAGCACAGATACGCAGTATTTT. This translates into CASSEGPSLVSTDTQYF.

The J gene is TRBJ2-7, the V gene TRBV3-1 (or the pseudogene TRBV3-2); no firm D call. Germline assignment: CDR1 LGHDT and CDR2 YNNKEL (reference sequence). Trimming stripped 5 bases from V and 4 bases from J, with 12 bases between. The CDR3 totals 13 residues. This CDR3 reads CASSFGLLYEQYV. DNA for the CDR3: TGTGCCAGCAGCTTTGGGCTGTTGTACGAGCAGTACGTC.

Only a few counts were recorded for this clone. This rearrangement joins TRBV18 to TRBJ1-5; TRBD1 matches 8 bases. Germline assignment: CDR1 KGHSH and CDR2 LQKENI. V lost 4 bases, J lost 7 bases, and 6 bases stayed unmatched. The CDR3 has 14 residues. The CDR3 coding sequence is TGTGCCAGCTCACATTTGACAGGGGCACAGCCCCAGCATTTT. Its protein is CASSHLTGAQPQHF.

The chain carries TRBV2 and TRBJ1-2; 8 bases are shared with TRBD1. The CDR3 runs 14 residues. The V gene end was trimmed by 7 bases and the J gene end by 4 bases; junction bases not matched to a gene: 8. Germline CDR1 and CDR2: SNHLY and FYNNEI. The CDR3 region is CASTQGQASYGYTF. CDR3 bases: TGTGCCAGCACCCAGGGACAGGCATCCTATGGCTACACCTTC.

This clone was recorded once. The J gene is TRBJ1-1, the V gene TRBV12-5; D is possibly TRBD1 (5 bases). In germline, CDR1 is LGHNT, CDR2 FRNRAP. This CDR3 contains 19 residues. The V end was cut by 1 base, the J end by 3 bases, with 24 bases between. CDR3 sequence (DNA): TGTGCTAGTGGTTTGGGAGTTATGGGGCAACCAAAGGGGTACACTGAAGCTTTCTTT. It specifies CASGLGVMGQPKGYTEAFF.

This chain connects TRBV4-1 to TRBJ1-6; D is undetermined. The CDR3 totals 17 residues. Deletions cut 0 bases from V and 2 bases from J, with 11 bases between. Germline CDR1 is MGHRA and CDR2 is YSYEKL. The CDR3 is CASSQELSGTYNSPLHF. The CDR3 DNA is TGCGCCAGCAGCCAAGAACTCAGTGGCACCTATAATTCACCCCTCCACTTT.